This TCR beta chain was documented in a study of blood T cell repertoires in COVID-19. Profiled with immunoSEQ multiplex PCR; TCRdb holds only in-frame clones, not every one. The table has 450,000 to 600,000 clones, roughly 87% seen once. This clone appeared a few times. The ends lost 3 bases at V and 4 bases at J; junction bases unmatched: 14. Germline lookup yields CDR1 SGHTA and CDR2 FQGNSA. The CDR3 consists of 17 residues. This sequence was found in a woman under 30 who had recovered from COVID-19. The sequencing input was PBMCs or T cells enriched from blood (not recorded which). The rearrangement joins TRBV7-2 to TRBJ1-1; 7 bases line up with TRBD1. The CDR3 region has the DNA TGTGCCAGCAGCTTCTATACGTGGGCAGGGGGAGGCACTGAAGCTTTCTTT. Its translation: CASSFYTWAGGGTEAFF.